The clone carrying this T cell receptor beta chain turned up a few times. The junction differs from germline at one of its ends, possibly a read error. The entry originates in a study of blood T cells in healthy people across ages. For the second PCR, which ran for about 7 to 12 cycles, a sample-barcoded 5' primer and a J-beta primer mix were used. Every cDNA molecule carried a tag from a template-switch adaptor bearing 12 random nucleotides. TCRdb recomputed calls from the 5' RACE reads with MiXCR, one row per CDR3 protein. This sample carries roughly 800,000 distinct CDR3 sequences, 20% to 25% of them seen once, and the ten largest clones take under 4.5%. The CDR3 extends over 11 amino acids. These same records also appear under a second study, on T cells of mothers and their children. In that study: From each mother came over 8.5 million TCR beta CDR3 reads, and from each child came around 2.7 million.

The receptor comes from a boy younger than 18 in good health. The sample consisted of blood. The J gene is TRBJ1-2, the V gene TRBV12-3 or TRBV12-4; no clear D. Here the CDR3 reads CASSRVYGYAF. In DNA, the CDR3 is TGTGCCAGCAGTAGAGTCTATGGCTACGCCTTC.